This T cell receptor (beta chain) was captured in a study of shared clonotypes between healthy human individuals. Regarding the study as a whole: Even with large depth, rarefaction showed that sorted-subset sequencing was incomplete.

The CDR3 covers 14 residues. V lost 2 bases and J lost 6, with 11 bases in between. Germline CDR1 reads SGHDT; CDR2 reads YYEEEE. The repertoire was sequenced with immunoSEQ multiplex PCR; TCRdb's copy has only in-frame clones and lacks some. Among 110,000 or so clones listed, around 71% were seen once. As concerns this clone: Its cognate antigen is unknown.

This chain connects TRBV5-6 to TRBJ2-2; D gene unclear. The sequence was collected from a woman in her thirties in good health. Source material: memory CD8+ T cells sorted from blood. The subset: CD45RO+ cells pooled with CCR7-negative TemRA cells. CDR3 region: CASSFGSGAGELFF. CDR3 sequence (DNA): TGTGCCAGCAGCTTTGGTTCGGGCGCCGGGGAGCTGTTTTTT.